The source of this T cell receptor beta chain is a study of T-cell reconstitution after alpha-beta-depleted transplantation in children. The TCRbeta library was prepared with unique molecular identifiers. In TCRdb, the PCR reads were re-called with MiXCR into one record per CDR3 protein. This table holds approximately 650,000 distinct CDR3 sequences, around 14% found once. Trimming took off 3 bases at V and 3 bases at J, with 11 bases between the two ends. CDR1 and CDR2 from the germline V gene are DFQATT and SNEGSKA (reference sequence). The CDR3 is made up of 13 amino acids. In this sample, this clonotype turned up a few times.

This chain connects TRBV20-1 to TRBJ1-1, with D perhaps TRBD1 (5 bases). The specimen comprised PBMCs, sampled before TCRalphabeta/CD19-depleted stem cell transplant. The receptor was derived from a girl aged 2 to 9 with congenital amegakaryocytic thrombocytopenia, due to receive a stem cell transplant. In DNA form, the CDR3 reads TGCAGTGCTAGTTCGGGGGTCGACACTGAAGCTTTCTTT. As protein: CSASSGVDTEAFF.